This passage covers 32 T cell receptor beta chains from one sample sequenced in a study of CD8 T cells in ankylosing spondylitis. TCRdb redid the calling of the 5' RACE reads with MiXCR, one entry per CDR3 protein. The sample holds around 230,000 distinct CDR3 sequences, about 9.1% seen once. The material sequenced was blood, either unsorted or a sorted T cell fraction (not recorded which). These receptor sequences come from a male donor with ankylosing spondylitis or in good health (not recorded which).

This clonotype showed up many times. The chain employs TRBV7-2 and TRBJ1-5, with D unresolved. This CDR3 has 13 residues. CDR1 and CDR2 from the germline V gene are SGHTA and FQGNSA. Trimming pared 2 bases from V and 5 bases from J, leaving 7 bases between. CDR3 coding DNA: TGTGCCAGCAGCTTACTTTCAGATCAGCCCCAGCATTTT. The encoded protein is CASSLLSDQPQHF.

In its sample, this clonotype was seen many times. The chain combines TRBV10-3 with TRBJ2-3; 7 bases map to TRBD1. Germline lookup yields CDR1 ENHRY and CDR2 SYGVKD. Trimming cost V 7 bases and J 1 base; bases outside gene matches: 2. The CDR3 extends over 13 amino acids. The chain's CDR3 is CAIKGTGTDTQYF. The CDR3 nucleotides read TGTGCCATCAAAGGGACAGGCACAGATACGCAGTATTTT.

This clonotype has ten or more counts. The chain joins TRBV14 to TRBJ2-7; D might be TRBD1 or TRBD2, each matching 5 bases. Germline lookup yields CDR1 SGHDN and CDR2 FVKESK. The V end was cut by 1 base, the J end by 6 bases, with 16 bases between. The CDR3 contains 15 residues. The CDR3 DNA is TGTGCCAGCAGCCAAGTCTATCTGGGGGAATCCGAGCAGTACTTC. This sequence encodes CASSQVYLGESEQYF.

The genes are TRBV7-8 and TRBJ2-7; 9 positions match TRBD2. The CDR3 spans 16 residues. V trimming: 3 bases; J trimming: 5 bases; junction bases outside the gene matches: 11. Germline V CDR1 and CDR2: SGHVS, FQNEAQ. The CDR3 loop is CASSFSFSGGADEQYF. CDR3 nucleotide sequence: TGTGCCAGCAGCTTTTCATTTAGCGGGGGAGCAGACGAGCAGTACTTC.

This clonotype was detected a few times. This chain joins TRBV20-1 and TRBJ2-7, with 8 bases that match TRBD1. Germline V lookup: CDR1 DFQATT, CDR2 SNEGSKA (reference sequence). J gave up 3 bases and V 3 bases, and 13 bases lay outside the gene matches. The CDR3 totals 16 residues. The CDR3 here is CSASPDRETFNYEQYF. CDR3 DNA sequence: TGCAGTGCTAGCCCGGACAGGGAGACCTTTAACTACGAGCAGTACTTC.

In this sample, this clonotype turned up many times. This chain connects TRBV30 to TRBJ1-1; D unresolved. With 3 bases removed from V and 3 bases from J, the gap between germline ends came to 5 bases. The germline gives CDR1 GTSNPN, CDR2 SVGIG (reference sequence). This CDR3 has 11 amino acids. This CDR3 is CAWSGYTEAFF. CDR3 bases: TGTGCCTGGAGCGGTTACACTGAAGCTTTCTTT. The full variable domain, completed using reference TRBV30 and TRBJ1-1, is SQTIHQWPATLVQPVGSPLSLECTVEGTSNPNLYWYRQAAGRGLQLLFYSVGIGQISSEVPQNLSASRPQDRQFILSSKKLLLSDSGFYLCAWSGYTEAFFGQGTRLTVV.

This clonotype showed up many times. The chain has TRBV29-1 and TRBJ2-7, with unresolved D. V gave up 4 bases and J gave up 2 bases, with 18 bases separating them. This CDR3 has 15 amino acids. From germline, CDR1 is SQVTM and CDR2 ANQGSEA. This CDR3 is CSVVRRSAATYEQYF. The DNA of the CDR3 is TGCAGCGTTGTCCGGCGCAGCGCGGCTACCTACGAGCAGTACTTC.

There are many counts of this clonotype. The gene calls are TRBV20-1 and TRBJ2-1, with TRBD2 matching 10 bases. The length of the CDR3 is 12 residues. J lost 6 bases, V lost 4 bases, and 0 bases had no gene match. Looked up from germline, CDR1 is DFQATT and CDR2 is SNEGSKA (reference sequence). In DNA form, the CDR3 reads TGCAGTGCTAAGCGGGGGGGCAATGAGCAGTTCTTC. Protein product: CSAKRGGNEQFF.

This clonotype was counted ten times or more. CDR3 in amino acids: CASSVDANYGYTF. Here the CDR3 DNA reads TGTGCCAGCAGCGTAGATGCTAACTATGGCTACACCTTC. The gene calls are TRBV9 and TRBJ1-2; D is ambiguous. The CDR3 is made up of 13 amino acids. Trimming removed 0 bases from V and 0 bases from J, with 3 bases in between. Germline lookup yields CDR1 SGDLS and CDR2 YYNGEE.

This clonotype was counted many times. The chain has TRBV5-1 and TRBJ2-1; no firm D call. CDR1 SGHRS and CDR2 YFSETQ come from the germline V gene. V dropped 4 bases and J dropped 0 bases, with 11 bases sitting between them. CDR3 length: 15 residues. In DNA, the CDR3 is TGCGCCAGCAGCGCTTACAAGAGCTCCTACAATGAGCAGTTCTTC. This sequence encodes CASSAYKSSYNEQFF.

V is TRBV20-1 and J is TRBJ2-1, with 8 bases aligning to TRBD2. V dropped 6 bases and J dropped 8; count of bases not matched to a gene: 9. The CDR3 length is 13 residues. Germline lookup yields CDR1 DFQATT and CDR2 SNEGSKA (reference sequence). The CDR3 here is CSAAGGVVDEQFF. Written as DNA, the CDR3 is TGCAGTGCCGCGGGAGGAGTGGTCGATGAGCAGTTCTTC.

This clonotype was recorded at least ten times. This chain connects TRBV7-2 to TRBJ2-3, with 8 bases aligning to TRBD2. The CDR3 runs to 14 residues. Losses at the gene ends were 5 bases for V and 4 bases for J; bases not matched to a gene: 5. Germline CDR1 SGHTA, CDR2 FQGNSA. The CDR3 sequence is CASSRDGRADTQYF. The DNA of the CDR3 is TGTGCCAGCAGCCGAGACGGGAGGGCAGATACGCAGTATTTT.

This clonotype came up many times. CDR3 region: CASSPTYYEQYF. CDR3 sequence (DNA): TGTGCCAGCAGTCCGACCTACTACGAGCAGTACTTC. The chain employs TRBV6-6 and TRBJ2-7; D gene unclear. The CDR3 is 12 residues long. The V end lost 5 bases, the J end lost 3 bases, and 8 bases lay between the germline ends. Germline V gene lookup returns CDR1 MNHNY and CDR2 SVGAGI (reference sequence).

This clonotype was recorded at least ten times. The rearrangement uses TRBV7-3 and TRBJ1-1; perhaps TRBD1 as D (6 bases). Trimming removed 4 bases from V and 1 base from J, with 10 bases in between. Germline V lookup: CDR1 SGHTA, CDR2 FQGTGA. There are 14 residues in the CDR3. Written as DNA, the CDR3 is TGTGCCAGCAGCTCACAGGGTTCGAACACTGAAGCTTTCTTT. Translating it yields CASSSQGSNTEAFF.

This clonotype was seen repeatedly, ten times or more. The chain joins TRBV20-1 to TRBJ2-7, with TRBD2 identical over 9 bases. V shed 5 bases, J shed 2 bases, and the junction held 7 bases outside the gene matches. The CDR3 spans 14 residues. The V gene's germline CDR1 is DFQATT and CDR2 SNEGSKA (reference sequence). The CDR3 sequence is CSAPAGGPAYEQYF. CDR3 sequence (DNA): TGCAGTGCTCCGGCGGGAGGGCCCGCCTACGAGCAGTACTTC.

This clonotype was recorded a few times. The CDR3 DNA reads TGTGCCAGCAGCTTAGCGGGACTTCTCGGGGCCCAGTACTTC. Amino acid sequence: CASSLAGLLGAQYF. The rearrangement uses TRBV13 and TRBJ2-5; perhaps TRBD2 as D (6 bases). The V end lost 1 base, the J end lost 9 bases, and 15 bases lay between the germline ends. The CDR3 consists of 14 residues. Germline V CDR1 and CDR2: PRHDT, FYEKMQ (reference sequence).

This clonotype appeared many times. The chain carries TRBV29-1 and TRBJ2-1; 12 bases are shared with TRBD2. The germline gives CDR1 SQVTM, CDR2 ANQGSEA. This CDR3 is built from 14 residues. After removal of 5 bases from V and 8 bases from J, the junction contained 7 bases not matched to a gene. Written as DNA, the CDR3 is TGCAGCGTTAAGACTAGCGGGAGTGGGTATGAGCAGTTCTTC. Translation gives CSVKTSGSGYEQFF.

This clonotype has a count of ten or more. The J gene is TRBJ1-5, the V gene TRBV7-2, with D maybe TRBD1 (6 bases). Germline assignment: CDR1 SGHTA and CDR2 FQGNSA. Between the trimmed V and J ends, which lost 5 bases and 3 bases, there was a span of 14 bases. The CDR3 contains 15 residues. This chain's CDR3 is CASSSDRNLNQPQHF. CDR3 sequence (DNA): TGTGCCAGCAGCAGCGACAGGAACCTCAATCAGCCCCAGCATTTT.

This clonotype was counted ten times or more. CDR3 protein: CASSLTSGPGDIQYF. CDR3 nucleotide sequence: TGTGCCAGCAGCTTAACGTCGGGACCGGGGGACATTCAGTACTTC. J is TRBJ2-4 and V is TRBV7-3; D may be TRBD2 (6 bases). V lost 0 bases and J lost 8, with 14 bases in between. The CDR3 loop spans 15 amino acids. Germline assignment: CDR1 SGHTA and CDR2 FQGTGA. Full variable domain (remainder filled in from reference TRBV7-3 and TRBJ2-4): GAGVSQTPSNKVTEKGKYVELRCDPISGHTALYWYRQSLGQGPEFLIYFQGTGAADDSGLPNDRFFAVRPEGSVSTLKIQRTERGDSAVYLCASSLTSGPGDIQYFGAGTRLSVL.

This clonotype has at least ten counts. This chain uses TRBV7-9 with TRBJ2-2, with TRBD2 matching over 9 bases. Germline-derived CDR1 and CDR2 are SEHNR and FQNEAQ (reference sequence). Trimming at V came to 5 bases and at J to 5 bases, leaving 3 bases not matched to a gene. The CDR3 loop spans 14 amino acids. The CDR3 DNA is TGTGCCAGCAGCGCGACTAGCGGAACCGGGGAGCTGTTTTTT. Encoded protein: CASSATSGTGELFF. The entire variable domain, with the rest obtained from reference TRBV7-9 and TRBJ2-2, is as follows: DTGVSQNPRHKITKRGQNVTFRCDPISEHNRLYWYRQTLGQGPEFLTYFQNEAQLEKSRLLSDRFSAERPKGSFSTLEIQRTEQGDSAMYLCASSATSGTGELFFGEGSRLTVL.

This clonotype has ten or more counts. The chain has TRBV6-2 or TRBV6-3 and TRBJ2-1, with 9 bases fitting TRBD2. J was trimmed by 0 bases and V by 4 bases; bases with no gene match: 4. CDR3 size: 16 residues. CDR1 and CDR2 (germline): MNHEY, SVGEGT. CDR3 nucleotides: TGTGCCAGCAGTTCCTTACTAGCGGGCTCCTACAATGAGCAGTTCTTC. Translation gives CASSSLLAGSYNEQFF.

There are many counts of this clonotype. This chain's CDR3 is CASRLGMEMNTEAFF. CDR3 DNA: TGTGCCAGCCGCCTGGGTATGGAGATGAACACTGAAGCTTTCTTT. The chain links TRBV12-3 or TRBV12-4 to TRBJ1-1; D gene uncertain. This CDR3 region has 15 residues. V was trimmed by 8 bases and J by 0 bases, leaving 16 bases between them.

This clonotype has a count of ten or more. The chain employs TRBV7-9 and TRBJ1-2; D might be TRBD1 (5 bases). Trimming took 4 bases from V and 6 from J, leaving 9 bases between them. This CDR3 has 12 residues. Germline V gene data show CDR1 as SEHNR and CDR2 as FQNEAQ (reference sequence). The CDR3 DNA follows: TGTGCCAGCAGCTACTTGGGGGATGGCTACACCTTC. Translated, it gives CASSYLGDGYTF.

About this clonotype: Possible read error: a much larger clone is one base away. The chain is built from TRBV5-1 and TRBJ1-2; D remains unclear. Trimming removed 4 bases from V and 2 bases from J, with 15 bases in between. Germline V gives CDR1 SGHRS, CDR2 YFSETQ. CDR3 length: 15 residues. For the CDR3, the DNA is TGCGCCAGCAGCCGAGCGGGAGGATCCAACTATGGCTACACCTTC. The encoded protein is CASSRAGGSNYGYTF.

This clonotype was seen many times. The chain is built from TRBV20-1 and TRBJ2-3; tentatively, D is TRBD1 (6 bases). Per the germline V gene, CDR1 is DFQATT and CDR2 is SNEGSKA (reference sequence). The CDR3 length is 11 residues. V was shortened by 6 bases and J by 8 bases, with 12 bases between the two germline ends. CDR3: CSARTDGTQYF. The CDR3 DNA is TGCAGTGCCCGGACAGACGGTACGCAGTATTTT.

This clonotype was seen more than once but under ten times. The chain carries TRBV7-9 and TRBJ2-1; 7 nucleotides line up with TRBD2. The CDR3 consists of 13 residues. V shed 7 bases and J 5 bases; nucleotides not matched to a gene: 5. The V gene's germline CDR1 is SEHNR and CDR2 FQNEAQ (reference sequence). The CDR3: CASTWGGDNEQFF. In DNA, the CDR3 is TGTGCCAGCACCTGGGGGGGGGACAATGAGCAGTTCTTC.

The rearrangement links TRBV20-1 to TRBJ2-7; D possibly corresponds to TRBD2 (7 bases). V dropped 0 bases and J dropped 6 bases, with 15 bases sitting between them. Per germline, CDR1 DFQATT and CDR2 SNEGSKA (reference sequence). The CDR3 has 14 amino acids. The chain's CDR3 is CSARDGWGGPEQYF. DNA for the CDR3: TGCAGTGCTAGAGATGGGTGGGGGGGCCCCGAGCAGTACTTC.

In this sample, this clonotype turned up many times. V gene TRBV20-1 combines with J gene TRBJ2-2; no clear D gene. Trimming removed 0 bases at V and 3 bases at J, with 5 bases between. The CDR3 contains 13 residues. CDR1 is DFQATT and CDR2 is SNEGSKA in the germline V gene (reference sequence). The CDR3 sequence: CSARDYHTGELFF. CDR3 nucleotides: TGCAGTGCTAGAGATTACCACACCGGGGAGCTGTTTTTT.

This clonotype came up many times. J is TRBJ2-1 and V is TRBV10-3; tentative D call: TRBD2 (6 bases). V lost 0 bases, J lost 4 bases, and 13 bases lay in between. CDR1 ENHRY and CDR2 SYGVKD come from the germline V gene. CDR3 length: 16 amino acids. The CDR3 DNA follows: TGTGCCATCAGTGAGTCGACTAGAAGCGGGTACAATGAGCAGTTCTTC. It translates to CAISESTRSGYNEQFF.

This clonotype was detected only a few times. The J gene is TRBJ1-3, the V gene TRBV20-1; 7 positions match TRBD1. This CDR3 spans 13 amino acids. Germline V CDR1 and CDR2: DFQATT, SNEGSKA (reference sequence). V lost 6 bases to trimming and J lost 5 bases; unmatched junction nucleotides: 7. CDR3 loop: CSAWDSQRNTIYF. CDR3 DNA: TGCAGTGCGTGGGACAGCCAACGAAACACCATATATTTT.

This clonotype was found many times. As DNA, the CDR3 is TGTGCCTGGGGGAGAGGCCTTGGGGGCACTGAAGCTTTCTTT. Its protein product is CAWGRGLGGTEAFF. V and J are TRBV30 and TRBJ1-1, with a tentative D call TRBD1 (5 bases). With 5 bases removed from V and 4 bases from J, the gap between germline ends came to 17 bases. The CDR3 spans 14 residues. CDR1 and CDR2 (germline): GTSNPN, SVGIG (reference sequence).

This clonotype was detected many times. V and J are TRBV20-1 and TRBJ2-5, with 9 bases that match TRBD1. Trimming removed 1 base from V and 3 bases from J; junction bases left unmatched: 9. This CDR3 is 16 amino acids long. Germline V lookup: CDR1 DFQATT, CDR2 SNEGSKA (reference sequence). CDR3 amino acids: CSARGSDRGFKETQYF. CDR3 coding DNA: TGCAGTGCTAGAGGTTCGGACAGGGGCTTTAAAGAGACCCAGTACTTC.